This T cell receptor (beta chain) was obtained from a study of blood T cell repertoires in COVID-19. The junction had 15 bases not matched to a gene; V was cut back by 3 bases and J by 4 bases. CDR1 is MNHGY, CDR2 SAAAGT, per germline. The CDR3 totals 18 residues. Sequencing used immunoSEQ multiplex PCR; TCRdb keeps in-frame clones, though not all of them. Here the sample spans over 30,000 clones, about 75% being singletons. The receptor was isolated from an elderly man with active or convalescent COVID-19. The material sequenced was peripheral blood. The V and J genes are TRBV6-8 and TRBJ2-3; 8 nucleotides agree with TRBD1. The CDR3 protein is CASSYPGLIRGPADTQYF. Here the CDR3 DNA reads TGTGCCAGCAGTTATCCTGGTTTGATCAGGGGGCCCGCAGATACGCAGTATTTT.